Detailed here is one TCR beta chain. Amplifying from RNA transcripts, the study obtained TCR beta CDR3 regions. Investigators did first-round RT-PCR with HTBI primers, then second-round multiplex PCR. TCRdb used MiXCR to reprocess the multiplex PCR reads, holding one entry per CDR3 protein. The table lists over 450,000 distinct CDR3 sequences, around 14% of them singletons, with roughly 10% in the top ten. This sample is drawn from a study of Graves' ophthalmopathy and Graves' hyperthyroidism. Trimming removed 0 bases at V and 2 bases at J, with 9 bases between. Germline CDR1 SGDLS, CDR2 YYNGEE. This CDR3 is built from 14 residues.

The sequence derives from a woman aged 25 to 39 with Graves' ophthalmopathy. The rearrangement uses TRBV9 and TRBJ2-7, with D unresolved. The specimen sequenced was blood. The CDR3 reads CASSVGGATYEQYF. The CDR3 DNA follows: TGTGCCAGCAGCGTAGGCGGAGCGACCTACGAGCAGTACTTC.